Following are 13 T cell receptor beta chains from one sample sequenced in a study of tumor-infiltrating lymphocytes in primary liver carcinoma (dated by TCRdb to 2016 to 2017). TRIzol reagent was used to extract blood RNA from unsorted whole blood, while the DNeasy Blood & Tissue kit provided the germline DNA. Sequencing instrument: Illumina HiSeq 2500. Starting from about 500 ng total RNA, TCRbeta-specific cDNA was produced by reverse transcription with a constant-region primer and ProtoScript II reverse transcriptase. Three nested multiplex PCR rounds, following a slightly modified ARM-PCR procedure, were used to build the TCRbeta libraries. Each of the first two PCR rounds ran for about 10 cycles using multiplex TRBV1-TRBV30 forward primers together with a Cbeta reverse primer. TCRdb trimmed the raw reads at Q25, called clones with MiXCR and kept productive beta chains. Records with the same CDR3 protein are collapsed into one entry carrying the most frequent genes and DNA. This sample lists about 210,000 distinct CDR3 sequences; about two thirds were detected once. The ten most abundant clones make up 7% to 8.5% of the sample.

The sample was peripheral blood. All receptors come from a woman aged 60-70 years with primary liver carcinoma and hepatitis B virus infection.

As concerns this clonotype: An end of the junction does not agree with germline; a read error may underlie this. The rearrangement links TRBV11-2 to TRBJ2-1; D possibly corresponds to TRBD2 (6 bases). The CDR3 is 13 residues long. Germline-derived CDR1 and CDR2 are SGHAT and FQNNGV. The CDR3 DNA follows: TGCGCCAGCAGCTTAGAACTAGCCGCTGAGCGGTTCTTC. This translates into CASSLELAAERFF.

Remarks on this clonotype: A read error may produce the germline difference seen at one junction end. The V gene is TRBV4-1, the J gene TRBJ2-1, with D unclear. CDR3 length equals 14 residues. Germline CDR1 and CDR2: MGHRA and YSYEKL. The CDR3 DNA sequence: TGCGTCAGCAGCCTTAAAGCAGGAGCAAATGAGCAGTTCTTC. Amino acids: CVSSLKAGANEQFF.

Notes on this clonotype: The junction does not match germline at one end; this may be a read error. The rearrangement links TRBV11-1 to TRBJ2-1; 9 nucleotides line up with TRBD1. CDR1 SGHAT and CDR2 FQDESV come from the germline V gene (reference sequence). This CDR3 has 15 amino acids. The DNA of the CDR3 is TGTGTCAGCAGGCAGGGACAGGGAAACTACAATGAGCAGTTCTTT. This sequence encodes CVSRQGQGNYNEQFF.

On this clonotype: A much larger clone lies a single base off, so this may be a read error. The CDR3, as DNA: TGTGCCAGCAGTTTGGACGAATACGATGAGCAGTTCTTC. This encodes CASSLDEYDEQFF. The chain carries TRBV6-6 and TRBJ2-1; D gene uncertain. V lost 4 bases to trimming and J lost 8 bases, with 12 bases between them. The CDR3 covers 13 residues. From germline, CDR1 is MNHNY and CDR2 SVGAGI (reference sequence).

Concerning this clonotype: A junction end diverges from the germline sequence, so it may reflect a read error. The rearrangement uses TRBV11-2 and TRBJ2-5; 7 nucleotides align to TRBD1. The CDR3 extends over 15 amino acids. The germline gives CDR1 SGHAT, CDR2 FQNNGV. The CDR3 sequence: CAGSLGQAGKETQYF. The CDR3, as DNA: TGTGCCGGCAGCTTAGGACAGGCGGGCAAAGAGACCCAGTACTTC.

The table lists this clonotype with a few counts. This rearrangement joins TRBV5-4 to TRBJ2-1; 8 bases are shared with TRBD2. Germline V gene sequence: CDR1 SGHNT, CDR2 YYREEE (reference sequence). The CDR3 consists of 15 residues. V lost 5 bases, J lost 6 bases, and 10 bases stayed unmatched. As DNA, the CDR3 is TGTGCCAGCAGTTTCCCCGGGACTAGGGGCAATGAGCAGTTCTTC. It encodes CASSFPGTRGNEQFF.

This clonotype is classed as medium-sized. The chain has TRBV11-2 and TRBJ1-2; D ambiguous. The CDR3 is made up of 16 amino acids. V lost 1 base and J 6 bases, leaving 18 bases between the germline ends. From germline, CDR1 is SGHAT and CDR2 FQNNGV. The CDR3 loop reads CASSLVRGIGSHGYTF. In DNA form, the CDR3 reads TGTGCCAGCAGCTTAGTCAGAGGGATTGGTTCACATGGCTACACCTTC.

This clonotype is a singleton in its sample. One end of the junction is discordant with germline, which a read error may explain. The rearrangement uses TRBV10-1 and TRBJ2-5; TRBD2 is a possible D gene (5 bases). The CDR3 length is 11 residues. Per germline, CDR1 WNHNN and CDR2 SYGVQD (reference sequence). The DNA for the CDR3 is TGCACCAGCTCTAACGGGGAGACCCAGCACTTC. Residues: CTSSNGETQHF.

Regarding this clonotype: This CDR3 is missing its conserved last phenylalanine or tryptophan, likely due to a read error. CDR3 nucleotide sequence: TGTGCCAGCAGCTTAGTGGGAGTGGTGGGGGATGAGCAGTTCATC. Its protein product is CASSLVGVVGDEQFI. The rearrangement links TRBV11-1 to TRBJ2-1; the D call may be TRBD1 or TRBD2 (5 bases each). The CDR3 extends over 15 amino acids. Germline loops: CDR1 SGHAT, CDR2 FQDESV (reference sequence). The germline V and J ends were trimmed by 1 base and 8 bases, with 15 bases remaining between them.

This clonotype has a single count. The junction differs from germline at one of its ends, possibly a read error. This chain uses TRBV29-1 with TRBJ2-5, with 8 bases aligning to TRBD1. This CDR3 contains 13 residues. Germline CDR1 is SQVTM and CDR2 is ANQGSEA. This CDR3 reads CKPDRAVVEAQHF. CDR3 nucleotide sequence: TGCAAACCGGACAGGGCTGTAGTAGAGGCCCAGCACTTC.

Concerning this clonotype itself: One end of the junction varies from germline; a read error may be responsible. The chain carries TRBV5-5 and TRBJ2-1, with 8 nucleotides matching TRBD2. Germline V CDR1 and CDR2: SGHKS, YYEKEE (reference sequence). The CDR3 spans 18 residues. CDR3 in amino acids: CASSLARLAGTHDKEQFF. In DNA form, the CDR3 reads TGTGCCAGCAGCTTGGCCCGGCTAGCGGGCACTCACGACAAAGAGCAGTTCTTC.

The chain links TRBV29-1 to TRBJ2-3; 8 bases agree with TRBD1. The CDR3 runs to 14 residues. The germline V gene encodes CDR1 SQVTM and CDR2 ANQGSEA. The V and J ends lost 2 bases and 11 bases, in that order; junction bases with no gene match: 12. This CDR3 reads CSVEQGAGTNRQYF. The DNA for the CDR3 is TGCAGCGTTGAACAGGGGGCAGGCACAAATAGGCAGTATTTT.

This clonotype was picked up many times. The V gene is TRBV6-6, the J gene TRBJ1-1; D is ambiguous. Trimming took off 5 bases at V and 10 bases at J, with 11 bases between the two ends. Per the germline V gene, CDR1 is MNHNY and CDR2 is SVGAGI (reference sequence). CDR3 length equals 11 residues. The CDR3 sequence: CASSALGRAFF. The CDR3 region has the DNA TGTGCCAGCAGTGCGCTTGGTAGAGCTTTCTTT.